The 17 T cell receptor beta chains listed next were all sequenced from one sample in a study of T cell responses to AZD1222 COVID-19 vaccine. Profiling relied on immunoSEQ multiplex PCR, and the TCRdb table lists in-frame clones only, not all of them. The repertoire holds about 150,000 clones, with 92% as singletons. The input for sequencing was peripheral blood, taken 28 days after the second AZD1222 dose. The receptors derive from an adult who received the AZD1222 COVID-19 vaccine.

The chain has TRBV9 and TRBJ1-5; no clear D. The germline gives CDR1 SGDLS, CDR2 YYNGEE. V lost 3 bases, J lost 6 bases, and 16 bases lay in between. The CDR3 totals 15 residues. For the CDR3, the DNA is TGTGCCAGCAGCGATAGTGCTTCCTCGCCTCAGCCCCAGCATTTT. Protein: CASSDSASSPQPQHF.

This chain joins TRBV30 and TRBJ1-1; D uncertain. CDR1 and CDR2 (germline): GTSNPN, SVGIG (reference sequence). The V end lost 2 bases, the J end lost 3 bases, and 13 bases lay between the germline ends. The CDR3 is made up of 14 amino acids. CDR3 loop: CAWSYTVRDTEAFF. The DNA of the CDR3 is TGTGCCTGGAGTTATACGGTTCGGGACACTGAAGCTTTCTTT.

The chain combines TRBV5-1 with TRBJ2-2; 8 bases are shared with TRBD2. CDR1 is SGHRS, CDR2 YFSETQ, per germline. The CDR3 runs 18 residues. Germline trimming cut 4 bases from V and 7 bases from J; bases unmatched to any gene: 18. CDR3 region: CASSTNVRQRELNGELFF. CDR3 DNA: TGCGCCAGCAGCACCAACGTCCGACAGCGGGAGTTGAACGGGGAGCTGTTTTTT.

This chain uses TRBV28 with TRBJ2-1; TRBD2 aligns across 7 bases. CDR1 MDHEN and CDR2 SYDVKM come from the germline V gene. This CDR3 is 15 amino acids long. Trimming took 2 bases from V and 3 from J; bases not matched to a gene: 4. The CDR3 bases are TGTGCCAGCAGTTTAGCGGGAGTTGGCTACAATGAGCAGTTCTTC. Amino acid sequence: CASSLAGVGYNEQFF.

The chain joins TRBV30 to TRBJ1-5, with D perhaps matching TRBD1 (5 bases). V was pared by 5 bases and J by 3 bases, with 11 bases between. The germline CDR1 and CDR2 sequences are GTSNPN and SVGIG (reference sequence). The CDR3 extends over 13 amino acids. The CDR3 protein is CAWGGRVNQPQHF. The CDR3 DNA follows: TGTGCCTGGGGGGGACGGGTCAATCAGCCCCAGCATTTT.

The chain has TRBV28 and TRBJ2-7; 11 bases are shared with TRBD2. The CDR3 has 15 residues. Germline loops: CDR1 MDHEN, CDR2 SYDVKM. V lost 3 bases to trimming and J lost 2 bases; unmatched junction nucleotides: 3. The CDR3 region has the DNA TGTGCCAGCAGTTTGCGACTAGCGGGACCCTACGAGCAGTACTTC. It translates to CASSLRLAGPYEQYF.

The J gene is TRBJ1-2, the V gene TRBV29-1, with TRBD1 matching over 8 bases. This CDR3 is 13 amino acids long. Germline CDR1 reads SQVTM; CDR2 reads ANQGSEA. Trimming at V came to 4 bases and at J to 4 bases, leaving 5 bases not matched to a gene. DNA for the CDR3: TGCAGCGTTGGGACAGGGTCGAGCTATGGCTACACCTTC. Translated: CSVGTGSSYGYTF.

CDR3 coding DNA: TGTGCCAGCGGCGGGCTAGCGGGGTACAATGAGCAGTTCTTC. This gives the protein CASGGLAGYNEQFF. The gene calls are TRBV27 and TRBJ2-1; 9 bases fit TRBD2. Germline loops: CDR1 MNHEY, CDR2 SMNVEV (reference sequence). With 8 bases clipped from V and 4 bases from J, the junction kept 6 bases outside the gene matches. The CDR3 is made up of 14 amino acids.

The chain uses TRBV7-6 and TRBJ1-2; D ambiguous. Per the germline V gene, CDR1 is SGHVS and CDR2 is FNYEAQ. The V end lost 1 base, the J end lost 5 bases, and 14 bases lay between the germline ends. CDR3 length: 15 residues. The CDR3 sequence is CASSLEAAGEYGYTF. CDR3 nucleotides: TGTGCCAGCAGCTTAGAGGCGGCCGGGGAATATGGCTACACCTTC. Complete variable domain (other parts from reference TRBV7-6 and TRBJ1-2): GAGVSQSPRYKVTKRGQDVALRCDPISGHVSLYWYRQALGQGPEFLTYFNYEAQQDKSGLPNDRFSAERPEGSISTLTIQRTEQRDSAMYRCASSLEAAGEYGYTFGSGTRLTVV.

V is TRBV9 and J is TRBJ2-2, with TRBD2 matching 8 bases. With V trimmed by 0 bases and J by 1 base, 2 bases remained unmatched. The CDR3 contains 16 residues. Germline CDR1 SGDLS, CDR2 YYNGEE. CDR3 in DNA: TGTGCCAGCAGCGTAGCGGGAGGGCGGAACACCGGGGAGCTGTTTTTT. Its translation is CASSVAGGRNTGELFF.

This chain uses TRBV4-2 with TRBJ2-5; D uncertain. Trimming stripped 0 bases from V and 2 bases from J, with 4 bases between. Per germline, CDR1 LGHNA and CDR2 YNFKEQ. The CDR3 has 13 amino acids. CDR3 nucleotides: TGTGCCAGCAGCCAAGAACTACAAGAGACCCAGTACTTC. The encoded protein is CASSQELQETQYF.

The rearrangement joins TRBV5-5 to TRBJ1-4; a weak D match, TRBD1 (6 bases). This CDR3 comprises 15 residues. Germline V lookup: CDR1 SGHKS, CDR2 YYEKEE (reference sequence). The ends were cut back, 0 bases at V and 1 base at J, with 7 bases in the middle. The CDR3 nucleotides read TGTGCCAGCAGCTTGGAGGGGGTAACTAATGAAAAACTGTTTTTT. Translation gives CASSLEGVTNEKLFF.

The V call is TRBV9, the J call TRBJ2-1, with 13 bases that match TRBD2. CDR3 length: 16 amino acids. V shed 4 bases, J shed 2 bases, and the junction held 3 bases outside the gene matches. Germline V gene sequence: CDR1 SGDLS, CDR2 YYNGEE. The CDR3 here is CASSLGLAGTYNEQFF. The CDR3 coding sequence is TGTGCCAGCAGCCTGGGACTAGCGGGGACCTACAATGAGCAGTTCTTC.

V usage is TRBV3-1 (or the pseudogene TRBV3-2) and J usage is TRBJ2-2; the D is unclear. CDR3 length: 13 amino acids. Germline CDR1 reads LGHDT; CDR2 reads YNNKEL (reference sequence). Trimming shortened V by 4 bases and J by 6 bases, and 9 bases separated the two germline ends. Here the CDR3 reads CASSRADPGELFF. The CDR3 DNA reads TGTGCCAGCAGCCGGGCAGATCCCGGGGAGCTGTTTTTT.

The V and J genes are TRBV4-2 and TRBJ2-2, with TRBD2 identical over 15 bases. Germline CDR1 LGHNA, CDR2 YNFKEQ. V was clipped by 2 bases and J by 6 bases; unmatched bases: 7. The CDR3 runs 18 residues. CDR3 sequence (DNA): TGTGCCAGCAGCCAAACCGGGACTAGCGGGAGGAGGTCCGGGGAGCTGTTTTTT. Translated, it gives CASSQTGTSGRRSGELFF.

V and J are TRBV5-1 and TRBJ2-7, with D possibly TRBD1 on 6 matching bases. Germline CDR1 reads SGHRS; CDR2 reads YFSETQ. This CDR3 has 13 amino acids. The V gene lost 1 base and the J gene lost 5 bases, with 10 bases spanning the gap. CDR3 sequence: CASSLLSGDEQYF. The CDR3 DNA is TGCGCCAGCAGCTTGCTATCAGGGGACGAGCAGTACTTC. Combining the CDR3 with reference TRBV5-1 and TRBJ2-7 gives the whole variable domain KAGVTQTPRYLIKTRGQQVTLSCSPISGHRSVSWYQQTPGQGLQFLFEYFSETQRNKGNFPGRFSGRQFSNSRSEMNVSTLELGDSALYLCASSLLSGDEQYFGPGTRLTVT.

The chain carries TRBV11-2 and TRBJ1-3; D is undetermined. The CDR3 totals 15 residues. Germline CDR1 and CDR2: SGHAT and FQNNGV. Trimming stripped 5 bases from V and 2 bases from J, with 13 bases between. CDR3 in DNA: TGTGCCAGCAGCCCCCACTTTGACACTGGAAACACCATATATTTT. The encoded protein is CASSPHFDTGNTIYF.